These T cell receptor beta chains were read from a single sample in a study of CD8+ T cells in alopecia areata. Measured with immunoSEQ multiplex PCR; TCRdb has only the in-frame clones, and not every one. The data contain around 200,000 clones, roughly 53% of them singletons. The material sequenced was CD8+ T cells sorted from blood, taken at week 24, from a patient treated with tofacitinib. The source of these receptors is a human donor with alopecia areata. The conserved cysteine and the conserved F or W are not part of the CDR3 here. Fields, in order: J gene, V gene, CDR3 protein.

TRBJ1-6 TRBV2 ASNEGNNSPLH
TRBJ2-3 TRBV29-1 SVGYISGLAGIAADTQY
TRBJ2-2 TRBV2 ASRDNTGELF
TRBJ2-7 TRBV7-9 ATRSGGSNEQY
TRBJ2-2 TRBV4-3 ASSHSGTPGELF
TRBJ1-6 TRBV15 ATSSDPAGLRHSPLH
TRBJ2-6 TRBV19 ASSGTGVLT
TRBJ2-7 TRBV10-3 AISDKGGDEQY
TRBJ1-2 TRBV29-1 SVEGQGSDYGYT
TRBJ2-7 TRBV7-9 ASSPPSRSYEQY
TRBJ1-1 TRBV6-1 ASSSGHTNTEAF
TRBJ2-2 TRBV29-1 SVLEVTGELF
TRBJ2-2 TRBV14 ASSQTARTVNTGELF
TRBJ2-7 TRBV12-5 ASGLASGVSHEQY
TRBJ2-1 TRBV15 ATSRESGLAMGEQF
TRBJ2-7 TRBV25-1 ASSDYGTGLYEQY
TRBJ2-7 TRBV5-1 ASSWDRGVEQY
TRBJ1-2 TRBV9 ASSVEQKTVLSGGYT
TRBJ2-1 TRBV19 ASDTGSNEQF
TRBJ2-3 TRBV4-1 ASSQEMSGGPTDTQY
TRBJ1-1 TRBV5-4 ASSFGENTEAF
TRBJ2-7 TRBV25-1 ASTDSYEQY
TRBJ1-2 TRBV29-1 SVDSGENYGYT
TRBJ1-1 TRBV7-9 ASSLGGWANTEAF
TRBJ2-7 TRBV4-3 ASSQDLAGAYEQY
TRBJ2-2 TRBV5-4 AFSNEAGELF
TRBJ2-2 TRBV10-2 ASSETPNTGELF
TRBJ1-1 TRBV30 AWRRDRGNTEAF
TRBJ1-5 TRBV4-3 ASSGDRGLDQPQH
TRBJ1-5 TRBV7-2 ASSFTNQPQH
TRBJ2-5 TRBV6-5 ATYSGDTQY
TRBJ2-7 TRBV4-3 ASSQEGQGTYEQY
TRBJ1-2 TRBV27 ASSFMQGGNGYT